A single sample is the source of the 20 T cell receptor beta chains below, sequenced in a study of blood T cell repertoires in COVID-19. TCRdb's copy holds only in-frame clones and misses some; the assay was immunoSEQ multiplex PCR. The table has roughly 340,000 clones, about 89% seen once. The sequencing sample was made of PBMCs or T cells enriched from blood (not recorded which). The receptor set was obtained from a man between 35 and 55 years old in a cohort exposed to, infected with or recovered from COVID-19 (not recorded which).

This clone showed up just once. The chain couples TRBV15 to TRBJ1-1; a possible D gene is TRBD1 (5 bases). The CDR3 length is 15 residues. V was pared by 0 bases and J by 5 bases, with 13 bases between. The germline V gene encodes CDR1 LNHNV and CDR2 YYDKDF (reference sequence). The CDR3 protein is CATSREEGAWTEAFF. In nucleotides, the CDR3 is TGTGCCACCAGCAGAGAAGAAGGGGCATGGACTGAAGCTTTCTTT.

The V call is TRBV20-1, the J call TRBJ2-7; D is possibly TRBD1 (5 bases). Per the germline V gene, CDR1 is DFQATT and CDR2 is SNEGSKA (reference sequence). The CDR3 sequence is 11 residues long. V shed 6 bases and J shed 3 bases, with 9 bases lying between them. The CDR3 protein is CSAPTDYEQYF. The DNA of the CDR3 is TGCAGTGCACCGACAGACTACGAGCAGTACTTC.

CDR3 region: CAWSDKKTGSYEQYF. Here the CDR3 DNA reads TGTGCCTGGAGTGACAAAAAGACAGGGTCCTACGAGCAGTACTTC. The rearrangement joins TRBV30 to TRBJ2-7; 7 nucleotides align to TRBD1. The ends lost 1 base at V and 1 base at J; junction bases unmatched: 7. Germline V gives CDR1 GTSNPN, CDR2 SVGIG (reference sequence). CDR3 length: 15 amino acids.

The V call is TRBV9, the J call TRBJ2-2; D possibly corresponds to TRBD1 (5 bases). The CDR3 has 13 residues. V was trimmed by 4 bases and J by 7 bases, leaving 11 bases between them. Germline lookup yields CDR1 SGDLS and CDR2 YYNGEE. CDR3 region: CASSIDRFGELFF. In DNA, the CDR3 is TGTGCCAGCAGCATCGACAGATTCGGGGAGCTGTTTTTT. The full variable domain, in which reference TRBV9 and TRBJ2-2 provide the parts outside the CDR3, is DSGVTQTPKHLITATGQRVTLRCSPRSGDLSVYWYQQSLDQGLQFLIQYYNGEERAKGNILERFSAQQFPDLHSELNLSSLELGDSALYFCASSIDRFGELFFGEGSRLTVL.

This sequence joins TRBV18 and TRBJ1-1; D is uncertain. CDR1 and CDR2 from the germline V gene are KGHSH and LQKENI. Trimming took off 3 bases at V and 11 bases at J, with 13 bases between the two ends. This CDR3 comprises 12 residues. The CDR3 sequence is CASSPGTEAAFF. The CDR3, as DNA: TGTGCCAGCTCACCCGGTACCGAGGCCGCTTTCTTT.

The CDR3 sequence: CASSEGWAGYGYTF. CDR3 sequence (DNA): TGTGCCAGCAGTGAAGGGTGGGCAGGGTATGGCTACACCTTC. V usage is TRBV2 and J usage is TRBJ1-2; D is possibly TRBD1 (5 bases). The V and J ends lost 1 base and 5 bases respectively, with 11 bases between them. Germline assignment: CDR1 SNHLY and CDR2 FYNNEI. This CDR3 contains 14 residues.

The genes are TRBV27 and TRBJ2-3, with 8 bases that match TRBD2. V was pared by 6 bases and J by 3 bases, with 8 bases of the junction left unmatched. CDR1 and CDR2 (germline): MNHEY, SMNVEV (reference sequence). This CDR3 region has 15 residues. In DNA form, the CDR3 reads TGTGCCAGCAGGCAAGCGGGAGCAAGGACAGATACGCAGTATTTT. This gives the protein CASRQAGARTDTQYF.

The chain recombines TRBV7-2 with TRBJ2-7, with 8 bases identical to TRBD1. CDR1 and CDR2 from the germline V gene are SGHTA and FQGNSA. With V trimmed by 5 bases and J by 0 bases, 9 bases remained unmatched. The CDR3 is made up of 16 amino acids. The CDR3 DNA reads TGTGCCAGCAGCCAAGACAGGGGCCTCACCTCCTACGAGCAGTACTTC. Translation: CASSQDRGLTSYEQYF.

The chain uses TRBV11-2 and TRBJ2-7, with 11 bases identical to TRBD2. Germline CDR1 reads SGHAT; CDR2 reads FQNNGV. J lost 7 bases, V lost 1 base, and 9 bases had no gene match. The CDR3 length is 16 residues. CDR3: CASSLGLAGPIYEQYF. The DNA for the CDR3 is TGTGCCAGCAGCTTAGGACTAGCGGGACCTATCTATGAGCAGTACTTC.

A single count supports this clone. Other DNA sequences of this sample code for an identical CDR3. The CDR3 coding sequence is TGTGCCAGCAGTTACGGCGGCTCTGGAAACACCATATATTTT. Translation gives CASSYGGSGNTIYF. The V call is TRBV6-5, the J call TRBJ1-3; D call uncertain. This CDR3 spans 14 amino acids. V was pared by 2 bases and J by 0 bases, with 5 bases between. CDR1 and CDR2 (germline): MNHEY, SVGAGI.

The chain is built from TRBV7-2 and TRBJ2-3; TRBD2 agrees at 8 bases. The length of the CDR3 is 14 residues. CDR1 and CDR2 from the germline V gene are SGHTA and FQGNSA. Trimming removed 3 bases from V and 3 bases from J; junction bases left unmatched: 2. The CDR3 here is CASSFSGRTDTQYF. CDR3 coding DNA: TGTGCCAGCAGCTTCAGCGGGAGAACAGATACGCAGTATTTT.

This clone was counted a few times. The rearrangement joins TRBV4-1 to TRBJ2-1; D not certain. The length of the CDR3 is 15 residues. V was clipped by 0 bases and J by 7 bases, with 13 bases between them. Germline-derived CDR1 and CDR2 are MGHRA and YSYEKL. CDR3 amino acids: CASSQDTRSWNEQFF. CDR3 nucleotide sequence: TGCGCCAGCAGCCAAGATACAAGGAGTTGGAATGAGCAGTTCTTC.

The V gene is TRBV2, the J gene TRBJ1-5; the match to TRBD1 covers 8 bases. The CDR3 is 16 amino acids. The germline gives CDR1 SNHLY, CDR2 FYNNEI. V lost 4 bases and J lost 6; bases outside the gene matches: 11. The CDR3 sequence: CASSVGQGGLGQPQHF. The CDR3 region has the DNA TGTGCCAGCAGTGTCGGACAGGGAGGGCTCGGTCAGCCCCAGCATTTT.

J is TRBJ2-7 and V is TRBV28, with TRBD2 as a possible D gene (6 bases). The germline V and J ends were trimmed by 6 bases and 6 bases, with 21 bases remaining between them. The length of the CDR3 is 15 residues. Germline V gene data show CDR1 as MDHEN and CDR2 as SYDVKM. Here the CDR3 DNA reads TGTGCCAGCAGGCCTGATTACTCGGGGGTGGGCGAGCAGTACTTC. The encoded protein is CASRPDYSGVGEQYF.

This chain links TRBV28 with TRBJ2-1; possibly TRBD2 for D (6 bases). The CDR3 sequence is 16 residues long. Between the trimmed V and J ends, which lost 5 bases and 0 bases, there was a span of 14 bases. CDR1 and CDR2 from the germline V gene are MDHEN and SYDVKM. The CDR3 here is CASSGTSLNSYNEQFF. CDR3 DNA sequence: TGTGCCAGCAGTGGAACTAGCCTTAACTCCTACAATGAGCAGTTCTTC.

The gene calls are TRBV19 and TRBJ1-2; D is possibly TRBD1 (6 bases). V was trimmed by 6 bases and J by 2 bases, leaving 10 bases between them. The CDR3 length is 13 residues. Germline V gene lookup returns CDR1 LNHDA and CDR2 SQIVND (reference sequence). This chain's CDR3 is CASSRTANYGYTF. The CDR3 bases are TGTGCCAGTAGCAGGACAGCCAACTATGGCTACACCTTC.

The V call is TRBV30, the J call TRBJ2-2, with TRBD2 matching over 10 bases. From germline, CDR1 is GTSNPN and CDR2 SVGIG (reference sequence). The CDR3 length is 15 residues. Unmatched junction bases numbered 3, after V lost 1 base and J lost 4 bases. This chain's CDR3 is CAWSGLAGVTGELFF. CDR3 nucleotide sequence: TGTGCCTGGAGTGGTCTAGCGGGAGTCACCGGGGAGCTGTTTTTT.

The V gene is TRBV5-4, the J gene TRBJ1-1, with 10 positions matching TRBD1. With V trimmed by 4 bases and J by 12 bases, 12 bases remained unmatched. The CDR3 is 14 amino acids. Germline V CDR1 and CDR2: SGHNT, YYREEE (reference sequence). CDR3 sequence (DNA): TGTGCCAGCAGCCTTACTCGACAGGGGGCCTTGCCTTTCTTT. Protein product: CASSLTRQGALPFF.

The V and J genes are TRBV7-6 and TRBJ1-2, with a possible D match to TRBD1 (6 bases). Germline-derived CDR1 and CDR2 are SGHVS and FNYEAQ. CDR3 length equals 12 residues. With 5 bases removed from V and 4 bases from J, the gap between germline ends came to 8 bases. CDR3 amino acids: CASSPQGYGYTF. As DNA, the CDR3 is TGTGCCAGCAGCCCACAGGGCTATGGCTACACCTTC. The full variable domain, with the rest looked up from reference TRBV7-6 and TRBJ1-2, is GAGVSQSPRYKVTKRGQDVALRCDPISGHVSLYWYRQALGQGPEFLTYFNYEAQQDKSGLPNDRFSAERPEGSISTLTIQRTEQRDSAMYRCASSPQGYGYTFGSGTRLTVV.

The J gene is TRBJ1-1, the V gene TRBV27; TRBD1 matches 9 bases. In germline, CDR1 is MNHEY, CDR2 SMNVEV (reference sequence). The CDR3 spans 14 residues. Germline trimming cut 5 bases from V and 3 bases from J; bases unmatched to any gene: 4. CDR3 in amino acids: CASSTRQGDTEAFF. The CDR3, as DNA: TGTGCCAGCAGTACACGACAGGGGGACACTGAAGCTTTCTTT.